These 9 T cell receptor beta chains were sequenced from one sample in a study of OX40 agonist ivuxolimab in advanced cancers. Sequencing was performed with immunoSEQ multiplex PCR; in TCRdb, only in-frame clones are kept and a portion is missing. Of 45,000 to 60,000 clones in the sample, roughly 77% are singletons; the top ten hold roughly 1.2%. The material was CD4+ or CD8+ T cells sorted from blood, obtained in a trial of the OX40 agonist ivuxolimab. These receptors were taken from an adult with an advanced solid tumor such as melanoma, head and neck, liver or kidney cancer.

CDR3 sequence reads: CASRGQQGNTEAFF. CDR3 nucleotides: TGTGCCAGCAGGGGACAACAGGGGAACACTGAAGCTTTCTTT. The V gene is TRBV6-6, the J gene TRBJ1-1; maybe TRBD1 (6 bases). V dropped 6 bases and J dropped 1 base, with 12 bases sitting between them. CDR3 length: 14 residues. Germline V gives CDR1 MNHNY, CDR2 SVGAGI (reference sequence).

V gene TRBV4-2 combines with J gene TRBJ1-4; no definite D call. V was clipped by 4 bases and J by 8 bases, with 14 bases between them. Germline CDR1 is LGHNA and CDR2 is YNFKEQ. The CDR3 extends over 14 amino acids. DNA of the CDR3: TGTGCCAGCAGCCTCGGAGCGGTTCAAGAAAAACTGTTTTTT. Translated: CASSLGAVQEKLFF.

The rearrangement uses TRBV27 and TRBJ1-1; 7 bases map to TRBD1. CDR3 length: 12 residues. CDR1 and CDR2 (germline): MNHEY, SMNVEV (reference sequence). The V gene end was trimmed by 11 bases and the J gene end by 4 bases; junction bases not matched to a gene: 7. This chain's CDR3 is CARIQGPTEAFF. DNA for the CDR3: TGTGCCCGAATACAGGGGCCCACTGAAGCTTTCTTT.

The V call is TRBV27, the J call TRBJ2-6; TRBD1 is a possible D gene (6 bases). CDR1 is MNHEY and CDR2 is SMNVEV in the germline V gene (reference sequence). The CDR3 totals 15 residues. Trimming removed 3 bases at V and 2 bases at J, with 8 bases between. The CDR3 loop reads CASSFAGAGANVLTF. The CDR3 region has the DNA TGTGCCAGCAGTTTCGCAGGGGCTGGGGCCAACGTCCTGACTTTC. Combining the CDR3 with reference TRBV27 and TRBJ2-6 gives the whole variable domain EAQVTQNPRYLITVTGKKLTVTCSQNMNHEYMSWYRQDPGLGLRQIYYSMNVEVTDKGDVPEGYKVSRKEKRNFPLILESPSPNQTSLYFCASSFAGAGANVLTFGAGSRLTVL.

The chain combines TRBV2 with TRBJ1-5; D perhaps matches TRBD1 (5 bases). The V gene lost 9 bases and the J gene lost 3 bases, with 12 bases spanning the gap. This CDR3 is built from 13 residues. CDR1 and CDR2 from the germline V gene are SNHLY and FYNNEI. CDR3 sequence (DNA): TGTGCCAGTAAGGGGTTTAACAATCAGCCCCAGCATTTT. This encodes CASKGFNNQPQHF.

This rearrangement joins TRBV30 to TRBJ2-7; D is ambiguous. Looked up from germline, CDR1 is GTSNPN and CDR2 is SVGIG (reference sequence). This CDR3 is built from 13 residues. V gave up 0 bases and J gave up 4 bases, with 10 bases separating them. The chain's CDR3 is CAWSVLGLYEQYF. The DNA for the CDR3 is TGTGCCTGGAGTGTACTCGGGCTATACGAGCAGTACTTC.

The V gene is TRBV11-2, the J gene TRBJ2-3; TRBD1 matches at 7 bases. The J segment lost 3 bases and the V segment lost 5 bases, leaving 8 bases of the junction unmatched. CDR3 size: 15 residues. Germline CDR1 and CDR2: SGHAT and FQNNGV. This chain's CDR3 is CASSDPTTGTDTQYF. CDR3 coding DNA: TGTGCCAGCAGCGACCCAACGACAGGGACAGATACGCAGTATTTT.

This rearrangement joins TRBV7-2 to TRBJ2-7; 9 nucleotides match TRBD2. This CDR3 region has 18 residues. The V and J ends lost 0 bases and 2 bases, in that order; junction bases with no gene match: 11. Germline lookup yields CDR1 SGHTA and CDR2 FQGNSA. CDR3 residues: CASSLATSGLATTYEQYF. The CDR3 DNA sequence: TGTGCCAGCAGCTTAGCGACGTCCGGACTAGCGACGACCTACGAGCAGTACTTC.

This clone was detected only a few times. The genes are TRBV6-1 and TRBJ1-1, with D possibly being TRBD1 (6 bases). The CDR3 is 13 amino acids. V was cut by 8 bases and J by 8 bases, with 18 bases left in between. Germline values: CDR1 MNHNS, CDR2 SASEGT. The CDR3, as DNA: TGTGCCAGCGAGGAGGCAGGGGCGTTAGAAGCTTTCTTT. It yields the protein CASEEAGALEAFF.